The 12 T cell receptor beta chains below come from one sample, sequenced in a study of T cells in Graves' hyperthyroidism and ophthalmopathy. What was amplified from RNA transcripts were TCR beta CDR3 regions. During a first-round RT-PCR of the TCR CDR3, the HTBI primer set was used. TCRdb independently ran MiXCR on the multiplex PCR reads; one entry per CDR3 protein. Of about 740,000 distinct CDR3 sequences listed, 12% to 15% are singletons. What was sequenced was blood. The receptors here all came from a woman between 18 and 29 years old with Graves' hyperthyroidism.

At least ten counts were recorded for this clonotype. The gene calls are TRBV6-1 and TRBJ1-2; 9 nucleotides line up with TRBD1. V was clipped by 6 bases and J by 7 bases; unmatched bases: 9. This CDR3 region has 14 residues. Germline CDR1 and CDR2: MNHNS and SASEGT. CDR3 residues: CASRLPGQGSGYTF. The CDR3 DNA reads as TGTGCCAGCAGACTACCGGGACAGGGATCTGGCTACACCTTC.

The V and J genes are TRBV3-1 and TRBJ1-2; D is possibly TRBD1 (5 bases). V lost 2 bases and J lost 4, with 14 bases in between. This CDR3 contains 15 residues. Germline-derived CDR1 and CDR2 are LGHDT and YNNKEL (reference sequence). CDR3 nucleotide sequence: TGTGCCAGCAGCCAACTCGACAGTGGCCCCTATGGCTACACCTTC. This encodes CASSQLDSGPYGYTF.

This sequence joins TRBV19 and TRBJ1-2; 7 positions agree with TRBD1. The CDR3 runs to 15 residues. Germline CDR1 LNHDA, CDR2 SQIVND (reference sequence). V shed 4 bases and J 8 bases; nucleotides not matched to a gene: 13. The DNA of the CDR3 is TGTGCCAGTAGTACCCGGGACAGCCTACAGGACGGCTACACCTTC. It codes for CASSTRDSLQDGYTF.

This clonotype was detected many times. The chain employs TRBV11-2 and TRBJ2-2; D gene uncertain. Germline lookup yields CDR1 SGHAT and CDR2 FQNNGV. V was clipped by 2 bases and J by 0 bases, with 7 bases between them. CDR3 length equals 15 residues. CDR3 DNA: TGTGCCAGCAGCTTATTATCCGCGAACACCGGGGAGCTGTTTTTT. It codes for CASSLLSANTGELFF.

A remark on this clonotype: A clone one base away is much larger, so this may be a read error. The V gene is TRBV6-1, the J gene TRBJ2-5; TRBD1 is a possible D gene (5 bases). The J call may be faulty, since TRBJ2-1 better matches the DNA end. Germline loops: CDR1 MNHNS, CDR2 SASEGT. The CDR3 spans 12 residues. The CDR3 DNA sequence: TGTGCCAGCGGGGCGGTGCAAGAGACCCAGTTCTTC. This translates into CASGAVQETQFF.

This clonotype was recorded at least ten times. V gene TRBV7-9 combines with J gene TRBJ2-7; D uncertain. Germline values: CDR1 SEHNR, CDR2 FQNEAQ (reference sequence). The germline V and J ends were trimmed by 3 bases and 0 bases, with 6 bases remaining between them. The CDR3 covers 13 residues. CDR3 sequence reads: CASSLVNSYEQYF. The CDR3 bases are TGTGCCAGCAGCTTGGTGAACTCCTACGAGCAGTACTTC.

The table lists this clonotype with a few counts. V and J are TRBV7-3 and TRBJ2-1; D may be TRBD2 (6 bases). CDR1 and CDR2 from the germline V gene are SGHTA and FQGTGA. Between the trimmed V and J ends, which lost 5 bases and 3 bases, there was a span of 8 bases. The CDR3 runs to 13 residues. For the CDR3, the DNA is TGTGCCAGCAGCAAGGACTACTACAATGAGCAGTTCTTC. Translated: CASSKDYYNEQFF.

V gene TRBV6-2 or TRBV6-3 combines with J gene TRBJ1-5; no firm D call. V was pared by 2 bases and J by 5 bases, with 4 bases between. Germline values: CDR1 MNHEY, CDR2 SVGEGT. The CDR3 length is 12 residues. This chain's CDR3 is CASSYGYQPQHF. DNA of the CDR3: TGTGCCAGCAGTTACGGTTATCAGCCCCAGCATTTT.

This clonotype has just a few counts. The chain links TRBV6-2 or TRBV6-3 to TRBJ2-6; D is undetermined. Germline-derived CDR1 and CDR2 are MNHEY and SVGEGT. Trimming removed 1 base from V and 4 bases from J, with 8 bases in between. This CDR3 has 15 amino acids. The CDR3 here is CASSYLTPGANVLTF. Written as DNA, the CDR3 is TGTGCCAGCAGTTACTTGACCCCCGGGGCCAACGTCCTGACTTTC.

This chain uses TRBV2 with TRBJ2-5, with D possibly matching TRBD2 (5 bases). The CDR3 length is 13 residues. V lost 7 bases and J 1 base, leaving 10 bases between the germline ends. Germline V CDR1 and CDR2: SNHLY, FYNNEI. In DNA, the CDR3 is TGTGCCAGCAATCCGGGGTCCCAAGAGACCCAGTACTTC. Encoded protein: CASNPGSQETQYF.

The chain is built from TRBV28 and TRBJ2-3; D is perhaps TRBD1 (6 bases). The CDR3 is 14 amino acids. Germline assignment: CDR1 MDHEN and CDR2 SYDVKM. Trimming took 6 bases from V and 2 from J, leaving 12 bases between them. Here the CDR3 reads CASSRRGTTDTQYF. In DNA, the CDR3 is TGTGCCAGCAGCCGCAGGGGTACCACAGATACGCAGTATTTT.

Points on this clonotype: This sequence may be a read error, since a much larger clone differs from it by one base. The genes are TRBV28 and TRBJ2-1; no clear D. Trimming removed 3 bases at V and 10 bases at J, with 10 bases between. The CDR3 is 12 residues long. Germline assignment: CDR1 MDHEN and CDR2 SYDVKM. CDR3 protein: CASSLLIGEQFF. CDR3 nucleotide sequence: TGTGCCAGCAGTTTGCTGATAGGGGAGCAGTTCTTC.